The T cell receptor beta chain described here comes from a study of human T cells and chemical hapten exposure. One entry per CDR3 protein results from TCRdb running MiXCR on the RACE reads. The table shows 150,000 to 200,000 distinct CDR3 sequences, with about 15% occurring only once. The J segment lost 3 bases and the V segment lost 11 bases, leaving 10 bases of the junction unmatched. Germline values: CDR1 SNHLY, CDR2 FYNNEI. There are 13 residues in the CDR3. Time point in this sample: patch test 1, 2 weeks after DPC sensitization. Treatment noted: therapeutic diphenylcyclopropenone sensitization with weekly scalp DPC. This clonotype was found a few times.

This receptor was taken from a woman aged 25 to 39 with alopecia areata. Some clones in this sample may be carry-over from other donors' samples. The specimen was whole blood, collected in connection with sensitization to the hapten diphenylcyclopropenone (DPC). V usage is TRBV2 and J usage is TRBJ2-7, with 7 bases that match TRBD2. CDR3 protein: CAVSPGGSYEQYF. CDR3 nucleotides: TGTGCCGTATCCCCCGGCGGGAGCTACGAGCAGTACTTC.